Below, 20 T cell receptor beta chains from the same sample are listed, as sequenced in a study of OX40 agonist ivuxolimab in advanced cancers. Profiled with immunoSEQ multiplex PCR; TCRdb holds only in-frame clones, not every one. Of 65,000 to 95,000 clones listed, less than 95% are singletons. The sequencing here drew on CD4+ or CD8+ T cells sorted from blood, taken in a trial of the OX40 agonist ivuxolimab. The receptor source for this set is an adult with an advanced solid tumor such as melanoma, head and neck, liver or kidney cancer.

The chain joins TRBV7-9 to TRBJ1-2; TRBD1 matches 7 bases. The trim removed 5 bases at V and 3 bases at J, leaving 6 bases unmatched. The CDR3 length is 14 residues. Germline assignment: CDR1 SEHNR and CDR2 FQNEAQ (reference sequence). Here the CDR3 reads CASSPTGAYYGYTF. The CDR3 DNA sequence: TGTGCCAGCAGCCCTACAGGGGCGTACTATGGCTACACCTTC.

The chain employs TRBV6-5 and TRBJ1-1, with D hard to call. The CDR3 loop spans 15 amino acids. Trimming cost V 0 bases and J 5 bases, with 13 bases left between them. The germline V gene has CDR1 MNHEY and CDR2 SVGAGI. CDR3 coding DNA: TGTGCCAGCAGTTACTCGAGGGCGGGCGGGACTGAAGCTTTCTTT. It codes for CASSYSRAGGTEAFF.

V is TRBV7-9 and J is TRBJ1-5, with a weak D call TRBD1 (6 bases). In germline, CDR1 is SEHNR, CDR2 FQNEAQ (reference sequence). V gave up 4 bases and J gave up 4 bases, with 17 bases separating them. This CDR3 is 16 amino acids long. This CDR3 is CASSSAGGPGNQPQHF. CDR3 in DNA: TGTGCCAGCAGCTCCGCGGGGGGGCCGGGGAATCAGCCCCAGCATTTT.

The rearrangement links TRBV5-1 to TRBJ2-3; no reliable D call. The CDR3 length is 12 residues. The V end was cut by 2 bases, the J end by 1 base, with 2 bases between. Germline V gives CDR1 SGHRS, CDR2 YFSETQ. The CDR3 DNA follows: TGCGCCAGCAGCTTCCGCACAGATACGCAGTATTTT. It encodes CASSFRTDTQYF.

The CDR3: CASSYSSGNTIYF. Written as DNA, the CDR3 is TGTGCCAGCAGTTACTCTTCTGGAAACACCATATATTTT. The chain carries TRBV6-5 and TRBJ1-3; D remains unclear. V was trimmed by 0 bases and J by 1 base, leaving 1 base between them. Germline V lookup: CDR1 MNHEY, CDR2 SVGAGI. The CDR3 sequence is 13 residues long.

The gene calls are TRBV19 and TRBJ1-1; maybe TRBD1 (6 bases). V lost 7 bases, J lost 1 base, and 7 bases lay in between. CDR1 and CDR2 from the germline V gene are LNHDA and SQIVND (reference sequence). This CDR3 is 12 amino acids long. In nucleotides, the CDR3 is TGTGCCAGTAAACAGGGGAACACTGAAGCTTTCTTT. This sequence encodes CASKQGNTEAFF.

The chain couples TRBV11-3 to TRBJ2-4; perhaps TRBD2 as D (5 bases). This CDR3 has 18 amino acids. The ends were cut back, 3 bases at V and 0 bases at J, with 18 bases in the middle. Germline CDR1 reads SGHNT; CDR2 reads YENEEA. CDR3 sequence (DNA): TGTGCCAGCAGCTTTGGTTTTGGGGAGAACCTAGCCAAAAACATTCAGTACTTC. This sequence encodes CASSFGFGENLAKNIQYF.

The chain couples TRBV6-4 to TRBJ1-1; 7 bases align to TRBD1. The J segment lost 7 bases and the V segment lost 3 bases, leaving 8 bases of the junction unmatched. The CDR3 has 14 residues. The V gene's germline CDR1 is MRHNA and CDR2 SNTAGT. CDR3 in DNA: TGTGCCAGCAGTGAAGGGGGCCGATTGAGTGAAGCTTTCTTT. Translating gives CASSEGGRLSEAFF.

This chain links TRBV27 with TRBJ2-7, with TRBD1 matching over 7 bases. CDR3 size: 13 residues. The V gene end was trimmed by 6 bases and the J gene end by 3 bases; junction bases not matched to a gene: 5. Germline-derived CDR1 and CDR2 are MNHEY and SMNVEV (reference sequence). The CDR3 loop reads CASRGTDHYEQYF. CDR3 nucleotide sequence: TGTGCCAGCAGGGGGACAGACCACTACGAGCAGTACTTC.

This clone was observed once. V and J are TRBV7-2 and TRBJ2-1; D unresolved. Trimming removed 2 bases from V and 7 bases from J, with 12 bases in between. Germline CDR1 SGHTA, CDR2 FQGNSA. This CDR3 is built from 14 residues. The CDR3 loop is CASSLPPMRNEQFF. The CDR3 DNA follows: TGTGCCAGCAGCTTACCACCGATGAGAAATGAGCAGTTCTTC.

In its sample, this clone was seen once. The chain employs TRBV7-3 and TRBJ2-3; 7 bases line up with TRBD2. This CDR3 region has 15 residues. CDR1 and CDR2 (germline): SGHTA, FQGTGA. The J segment lost 6 bases and the V segment lost 4 bases, leaving 10 bases of the junction unmatched. CDR3 protein: CASSSGDYTSDTQYF. CDR3 DNA sequence: TGTGCCAGCAGCTCCGGGGACTATACTTCGGATACGCAGTATTTT. The complete variable domain, with remaining parts taken from reference TRBV7-3 and TRBJ2-3, reads GAGVSQTPSNKVTEKGKYVELRCDPISGHTALYWYRQSLGQGPEFLIYFQGTGAADDSGLPNDRFFAVRPEGSVSTLKIQRTERGDSAVYLCASSSGDYTSDTQYFGPGTRLTVL.

The chain recombines TRBV7-8 with TRBJ1-5; D remains unclear. Trimming left V 3 bases short and J 0 bases short, with 6 bases between. Germline V gives CDR1 SGHVS, CDR2 FQNEAQ. The CDR3 runs to 14 residues. Here the CDR3 reads CASSLADSNQPQHF. Here the CDR3 DNA reads TGTGCCAGCAGCTTGGCGGATAGCAATCAGCCCCAGCATTTT.

The chain joins TRBV25-1 to TRBJ1-1, with D unresolved. The CDR3 totals 14 residues. V was trimmed by 3 bases and J by 1 base, leaving 9 bases between them. From germline, CDR1 is MGHDK and CDR2 SYGVNS. This chain's CDR3 is CASSEAWANTEAFF. The CDR3 bases are TGTGCCAGCAGTGAGGCTTGGGCGAACACTGAAGCTTTCTTT. Based on the CDR3 plus reference TRBV25-1 and TRBJ1-1, the full variable domain is EADIYQTPRYLVIGTGKKITLECSQTMGHDKMYWYQQDPGMELHLIHYSYGVNSTEKGDLSSESTVSRIRTEHFPLTLESARPSHTSQYLCASSEAWANTEAFFGQGTRLTVV.

This rearrangement joins TRBV27 to TRBJ1-2, with a weak D call TRBD1 (5 bases). CDR1 is MNHEY, CDR2 SMNVEV, per germline (reference sequence). CDR3 length: 12 residues. Trimming stripped 3 bases from V and 8 bases from J, with 10 bases between. In nucleotides, the CDR3 is TGTGCCAGCAGTTTTACAGGCGGGGGCTACACCTTC. As protein: CASSFTGGGYTF.

CDR3 amino acids: CASSQTPTAGVGETQYF. As DNA, the CDR3 is TGTGCCAGCAGCCAAACCCCTACGGCGGGGGTAGGGGAGACCCAGTACTTC. This chain links TRBV7-6 with TRBJ2-5; TRBD2 aligns across 7 bases. Germline V gives CDR1 SGHVS, CDR2 FNYEAQ. Unmatched junction bases numbered 17, after V lost 5 bases and J lost 5 bases. CDR3 length: 17 residues.

The chain joins TRBV29-1 to TRBJ2-1, with D unresolved. Trimming left V 2 bases short and J 0 bases short, with 5 bases between. The germline V gene encodes CDR1 SQVTM and CDR2 ANQGSEA. CDR3 length: 13 residues. The CDR3 DNA reads TGCAGCGTTGAAATTGCCTCCTACAATGAGCAGTTCTTC. Protein sequence: CSVEIASYNEQFF.

The chain uses TRBV7-3 and TRBJ2-3, with D hard to call. V was cut by 3 bases and J by 4 bases, with 8 bases left in between. The CDR3 consists of 13 residues. Germline V gene lookup returns CDR1 SGHTA and CDR2 FQGTGA. The DNA for the CDR3 is TGTGCCAGCAGCTTTCTTCCCCCAGATACGCAGTATTTT. Protein sequence: CASSFLPPDTQYF.

The chain couples TRBV30 to TRBJ2-3, with 8 positions matching TRBD2. J gave up 0 bases and V 3 bases, and 14 bases lay outside the gene matches. This CDR3 has 18 amino acids. Germline assignment: CDR1 GTSNPN and CDR2 SVGIG (reference sequence). The CDR3 reads CAWSGGAGGFLSTDTQYF. Here the CDR3 DNA reads TGTGCCTGGAGCGGAGGCGCGGGGGGTTTTCTTAGCACAGATACGCAGTATTTT.

The chain recombines TRBV11-2 with TRBJ2-5; the match to TRBD1 covers 7 bases. Germline CDR1 reads SGHAT; CDR2 reads FQNNGV. The CDR3 is 13 amino acids. With 5 bases clipped from V and 3 bases from J, the junction kept 3 bases outside the gene matches. Written as DNA, the CDR3 is TGTGCCAGCAGCCCCGGGACAGAAGAGACCCAGTACTTC. Translation gives CASSPGTEETQYF.

The chain joins TRBV11-2 to TRBJ2-1; the match to TRBD2 covers 10 bases. V shed 5 bases and J 6 bases; nucleotides not matched to a gene: 7. CDR1 and CDR2 from the germline V gene are SGHAT and FQNNGV. CDR3 length equals 15 residues. CDR3 sequence: CASSRDTSGVNEQFF. The DNA for the CDR3 is TGTGCCAGCAGCCGGGACACTAGCGGGGTCAATGAGCAGTTCTTC.